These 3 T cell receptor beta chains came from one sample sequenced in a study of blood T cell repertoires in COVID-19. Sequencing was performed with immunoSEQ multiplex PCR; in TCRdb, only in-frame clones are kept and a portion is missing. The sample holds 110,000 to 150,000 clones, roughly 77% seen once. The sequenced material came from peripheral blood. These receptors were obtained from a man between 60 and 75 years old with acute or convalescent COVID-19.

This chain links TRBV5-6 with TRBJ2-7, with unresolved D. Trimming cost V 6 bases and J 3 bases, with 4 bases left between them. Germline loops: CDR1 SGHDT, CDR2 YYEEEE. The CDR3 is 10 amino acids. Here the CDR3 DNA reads TGTGCCAGCAAATACTACGAGCAGTACTTC. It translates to CASKYYEQYF. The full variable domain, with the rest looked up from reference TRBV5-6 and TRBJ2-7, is DAGVTQSPTHLIKTRGQQVTLRCSPKSGHDTVSWYQQALGQGPQFIFQYYEEEERQRGNFPDRFSGHQFPNYSSELNVNALLLGDSALYLCASKYYEQYFGPGTRLTVT.

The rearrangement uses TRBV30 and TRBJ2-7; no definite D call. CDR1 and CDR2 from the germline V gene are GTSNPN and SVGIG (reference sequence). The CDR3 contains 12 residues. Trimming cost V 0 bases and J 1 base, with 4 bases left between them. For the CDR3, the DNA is TGTGCCTGGAGTGTATATTCCTACGAGCAGTACTTC. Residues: CAWSVYSYEQYF. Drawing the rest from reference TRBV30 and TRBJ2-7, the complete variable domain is SQTIHQWPATLVQPVGSPLSLECTVEGTSNPNLYWYRQAAGRGLQLLFYSVGIGQISSEVPQNLSASRPQDRQFILSSKKLLLSDSGFYLCAWSVYSYEQYFGPGTRLTVT.

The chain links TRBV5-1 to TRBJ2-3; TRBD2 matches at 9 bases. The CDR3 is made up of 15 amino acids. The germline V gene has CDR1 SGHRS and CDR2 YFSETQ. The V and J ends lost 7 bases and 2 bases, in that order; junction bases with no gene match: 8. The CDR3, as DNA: TGCGCCAGCGTAGGGTCTAGCGGGATCACAGATACGCAGTATTTT. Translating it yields CASVGSSGITDTQYF.